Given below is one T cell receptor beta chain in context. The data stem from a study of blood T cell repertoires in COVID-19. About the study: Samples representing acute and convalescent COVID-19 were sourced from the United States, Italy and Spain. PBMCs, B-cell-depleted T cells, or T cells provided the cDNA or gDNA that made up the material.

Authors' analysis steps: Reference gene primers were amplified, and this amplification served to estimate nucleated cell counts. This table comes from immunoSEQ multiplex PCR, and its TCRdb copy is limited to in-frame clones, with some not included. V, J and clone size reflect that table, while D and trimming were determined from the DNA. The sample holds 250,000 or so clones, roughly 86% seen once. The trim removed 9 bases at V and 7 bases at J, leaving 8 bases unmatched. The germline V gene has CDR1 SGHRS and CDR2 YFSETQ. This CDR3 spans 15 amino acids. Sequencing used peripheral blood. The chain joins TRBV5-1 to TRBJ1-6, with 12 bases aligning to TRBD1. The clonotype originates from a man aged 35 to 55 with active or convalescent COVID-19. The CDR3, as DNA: TGCGCCACGCGGGACAGGGGGCTGCGAAATTCACCCCTCCACTTT. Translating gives CATRDRGLRNSPLHF.